Presented here are 26 T cell receptor beta chains from one specimen sequenced in a study of blood T cell repertoires in COVID-19. Here immunoSEQ multiplex PCR was the method, and the copy in TCRdb shows in-frame clones only, minus some. Here the sample spans about 260,000 clones, 86% being singletons. Source material: PBMCs or T cells enriched from blood (not recorded which). The receptors come from a woman between 45 and 60 years old who had recovered from COVID-19.

This chain uses TRBV15 with TRBJ2-5; 9 positions agree with TRBD1. The CDR3 sequence is 16 residues long. V shed 5 bases and J 5 bases; nucleotides not matched to a gene: 12. Germline V gene data show CDR1 as LNHNV and CDR2 as YYDKDF (reference sequence). CDR3 sequence reads: CATSESHRGLRETQYF. Here the CDR3 DNA reads TGTGCCACCAGCGAATCACACAGGGGGCTGAGGGAGACCCAGTACTTC.

This chain connects TRBV3-1 (or the pseudogene TRBV3-2) to TRBJ1-4, with TRBD1 matching over 8 bases. The germline V gene encodes CDR1 LGHDT and CDR2 YNNKEL (reference sequence). The CDR3 covers 15 residues. V was pared by 8 bases and J by 3 bases, with 8 bases of the junction left unmatched. The CDR3 region has the DNA TGTGCCAGCGGTGGACAGGGCGCCGCTAATGAAAAACTGTTTTTT. It codes for CASGGQGAANEKLFF.

The rearrangement uses TRBV2 and TRBJ1-1; 11 nucleotides match TRBD1. V shed 11 bases, J shed 6 bases, and the junction held 11 bases outside the gene matches. Germline CDR1 and CDR2: SNHLY and FYNNEI. This CDR3 has 14 residues. The CDR3 bases are TGTGCCGGGAACACCGGGACAGGGGGGGCTGAAGCTTTCTTT. Protein: CAGNTGTGGAEAFF.

V usage is TRBV11-3 and J usage is TRBJ1-2, with D maybe TRBD1 (6 bases). This CDR3 spans 16 amino acids. The V gene's germline CDR1 is SGHNT and CDR2 YENEEA. Trimming took off 4 bases at V and 4 bases at J, with 19 bases between the two ends. This CDR3 reads CASSSKRGGLSYGYTF. The CDR3 nucleotides read TGTGCCAGCAGCTCCAAGCGGGGGGGGCTGAGCTATGGCTACACCTTC. Full variable domain (remainder filled in from reference TRBV11-3 and TRBJ1-2): EAGVVQSPRYKIIEKKQPVAFWCNPISGHNTLYWYLQNLGQGPELLIRYENEEAVDDSQLPKDRFSAERLKGVDSTLKIQPAELGDSAVYLCASSSKRGGLSYGYTFGSGTRLTVV.

CDR3 DNA sequence: TGTGCCAGCTCTGGCAGGGGAAGGTACGAGCAGTACTTC. This translates into CASSGRGRYEQYF. The genes are TRBV18 and TRBJ2-7; possibly TRBD1 for D (6 bases). Trimming took off 6 bases at V and 4 bases at J, with 13 bases between the two ends. This CDR3 region has 13 residues. Looked up from germline, CDR1 is KGHSH and CDR2 is LQKENI. The full variable domain, its missing parts supplied by reference TRBV18 and TRBJ2-7, is NAGVMQNPRHLVRRRGQEARLRCSPMKGHSHVYWYRQLPEEGLKFMVYLQKENIIDESGMPKERFSAEFPKEGPSILRIQQVVRGDSAAYFCASSGRGRYEQYFGPGTRLTVT.

The chain joins TRBV12-3 or TRBV12-4 to TRBJ2-1, with D unresolved. The CDR3 covers 11 residues. V was trimmed by 6 bases and J by 7 bases, leaving 7 bases between them. For the CDR3, the DNA is TGTGCCAGCAGCCTAGTTAATGAGCAGTTCTTC. Translating gives CASSLVNEQFF.

This chain joins TRBV27 and TRBJ1-1; 9 bases are shared with TRBD1. The V segment lost 7 bases and the J segment 2 bases; nucleotides outside the gene matches: 5. Germline V gene sequence: CDR1 MNHEY, CDR2 SMNVEV (reference sequence). This CDR3 contains 14 residues. CDR3 in amino acids: CASTRTGDNTEAFF. CDR3 nucleotide sequence: TGTGCCAGCACCCGGACAGGGGACAACACTGAAGCTTTCTTT.

The rearrangement links TRBV5-6 to TRBJ2-7; 7 bases match TRBD2. This CDR3 comprises 14 residues. V trimming: 4 bases; J trimming: 6 bases; junction bases outside the gene matches: 10. Looked up from germline, CDR1 is SGHDT and CDR2 is YYEEEE. DNA for the CDR3: TGTGCCAGCAGCGGGACTAAAATCAGGTCCGAGCAGTACTTC. It codes for CASSGTKIRSEQYF.

The rearrangement joins TRBV18 to TRBJ2-1, with TRBD2 identical over 16 bases. This CDR3 has 16 residues. The trim removed 4 bases at V and 5 bases at J, leaving 2 bases unmatched. The germline CDR1 and CDR2 sequences are KGHSH and LQKENI. The CDR3 is CASSLGLAGGNNEQFF. CDR3 coding DNA: TGTGCCAGCTCACTGGGACTAGCGGGAGGGAACAATGAGCAGTTCTTC.

This clone turned up a few times. The gene calls are TRBV5-1 and TRBJ1-2; 7 bases agree with TRBD1. Germline-derived CDR1 and CDR2 are SGHRS and YFSETQ. The CDR3 covers 14 residues. With 0 bases clipped from V and 4 bases from J, the junction kept 3 bases outside the gene matches. The CDR3 bases are TGCGCCAGCAGCTTGGGACAGGGTGTCTATGGCTACACCTTC. Protein sequence: CASSLGQGVYGYTF.

Here the CDR3 DNA reads TGTGCCAGCAGCCCAGACAATGGGAGCTATAATTCACCCCTCCACTTT. Amino acids: CASSPDNGSYNSPLHF. This chain uses TRBV7-2 with TRBJ1-6; no clear D gene. This CDR3 is built from 16 residues. CDR1 SGHTA and CDR2 FQGNSA come from the germline V gene. Trimming took off 5 bases at V and 3 bases at J, with 14 bases between the two ends.

A single count supports this clone. The chain couples TRBV7-8 to TRBJ2-1, with D perhaps matching TRBD2 (7 bases). The CDR3 has 17 residues. V lost 4 bases and J lost 10, with 26 bases in between. The germline V gene has CDR1 SGHVS and CDR2 FQNEAQ. CDR3 sequence: CASSYGGAGRGTWEQFF. The CDR3 nucleotides read TGTGCCAGCAGCTACGGAGGAGCGGGGAGGGGGACTTGGGAGCAGTTCTTC.

This clone was counted a few times. The gene calls are TRBV18 and TRBJ2-1; D might be TRBD1 (6 bases). The germline V gene has CDR1 KGHSH and CDR2 LQKENI. Trimming removed 0 bases at V and 6 bases at J, with 12 bases between. This CDR3 has 15 amino acids. This chain's CDR3 is CASSPPIGTINEQFF. The CDR3 coding sequence is TGTGCCAGCTCACCACCGATCGGGACAATCAATGAGCAGTTCTTC. Supplemented by reference TRBV18 and TRBJ2-1, the full variable domain reads NAGVMQNPRHLVRRRGQEARLRCSPMKGHSHVYWYRQLPEEGLKFMVYLQKENIIDESGMPKERFSAEFPKEGPSILRIQQVVRGDSAAYFCASSPPIGTINEQFFGPGTRLTVL.

The rearrangement links TRBV6-5 to TRBJ1-5; D not certain. CDR1 is MNHEY, CDR2 SVGAGI, per germline. CDR3 length: 16 residues. The germline V and J ends were trimmed by 0 bases and 0 bases, with 9 bases remaining between them. The CDR3: CASSYSYAYSNQPQHF. CDR3 DNA: TGTGCCAGCAGTTACTCGTACGCCTATAGCAATCAGCCCCAGCATTTT.

V and J are TRBV7-3 and TRBJ1-4; 8 bases fit TRBD1. Germline V CDR1 and CDR2: SGHTA, FQGTGA. V lost 4 bases to trimming and J lost 7 bases; unmatched junction nucleotides: 8. CDR3 size: 15 residues. CDR3 sequence: CASSSTGGNGEKLFF. Written as DNA, the CDR3 is TGTGCCAGCAGCTCCACAGGGGGGAACGGTGAAAAACTGTTTTTT.

V is TRBV28 and J is TRBJ2-1, with D possibly matching TRBD1 (6 bases). Germline V gene sequence: CDR1 MDHEN, CDR2 SYDVKM. V gave up 2 bases and J gave up 1 base, with 12 bases separating them. The CDR3 consists of 16 residues. This chain's CDR3 is CASSLPGVKSYNEQFF. The CDR3, as DNA: TGTGCCAGCAGTTTACCAGGGGTCAAGTCCTACAATGAGCAGTTCTTC.

J is TRBJ1-5 and V is TRBV5-5, with 7 bases matching TRBD1. This CDR3 has 14 amino acids. CDR1 SGHKS and CDR2 YYEKEE come from the germline V gene (reference sequence). The trim removed 0 bases at V and 6 bases at J, leaving 3 bases unmatched. The DNA for the CDR3 is TGTGCCAGCAGCTTGGCAGGGGGTGGTCAGCCCCAGCATTTT. It translates to CASSLAGGGQPQHF.

This chain uses TRBV5-4 with TRBJ1-3; no definite D call. This CDR3 has 15 residues. V was trimmed by 0 bases and J by 0 bases, leaving 7 bases between them. Per the germline V gene, CDR1 is SGHNT and CDR2 is YYREEE (reference sequence). The CDR3 reads CASSLGASSGNTIYF. The CDR3 DNA reads as TGTGCCAGCAGCTTGGGGGCCAGCTCTGGAAACACCATATATTTT.

Notes on this clone: The same CDR3 can be traced to other DNA sequences in this sample. The V gene is TRBV9, the J gene TRBJ1-6; a possible D gene is TRBD1 (6 bases). Germline lookup yields CDR1 SGDLS and CDR2 YYNGEE. The CDR3 sequence is 14 residues long. The germline V and J ends were trimmed by 2 bases and 7 bases, with 10 bases remaining between them. The CDR3, as DNA: TGTGCCAGCAGCGTGGGTCAGGGGAATTCACCCCTCCACTTT. Encoded protein: CASSVGQGNSPLHF.

The V and J genes are TRBV4-1 and TRBJ2-6; 9 positions match TRBD1. The CDR3 sequence is 13 residues long. Germline lookup yields CDR1 MGHRA and CDR2 YSYEKL. The J segment lost 14 bases and the V segment lost 3 bases, leaving 5 bases of the junction unmatched. CDR3 sequence: CASSHRDRDFLTF. The CDR3 DNA sequence: TGCGCCAGCAGCCACCGGGACAGGGACTTCCTGACTTTC.

This chain uses TRBV2 with TRBJ2-3, with D unresolved. CDR1 SNHLY and CDR2 FYNNEI come from the germline V gene. V was pared by 4 bases and J by 7 bases, with 6 bases between. CDR3 length: 11 residues. CDR3 bases: TGTGCCAGCAGTGTGGGCAATACGCAGTATTTT. Translation: CASSVGNTQYF. Combining the CDR3 with reference TRBV2 and TRBJ2-3 gives the whole variable domain EPEVTQTPSHQVTQMGQEVILRCVPISNHLYFYWYRQILGQKVEFLVSFYNNEISEKSEIFDDQFSVERPDGSNFTLKIRSTKLEDSAMYFCASSVGNTQYFGPGTRLTVL.

This clone appeared a few times. The chain combines TRBV27 with TRBJ1-1; D not resolved. Trimming left V 3 bases short and J 5 bases short, with 10 bases between. This CDR3 comprises 13 residues. Per the germline V gene, CDR1 is MNHEY and CDR2 is SMNVEV (reference sequence). CDR3 DNA: TGTGCCAGCAGTTTTAGCGGAACGACTGAAGCTTTCTTT. It specifies CASSFSGTTEAFF.

The chain couples TRBV7-2 to TRBJ2-1; 7 bases align to TRBD2. Per germline, CDR1 SGHTA and CDR2 FQGNSA. This CDR3 spans 14 amino acids. With V trimmed by 6 bases and J by 6 bases, 8 bases remained unmatched. This CDR3 is CASSGRERFNEQFF. For the CDR3, the DNA is TGTGCCAGCAGTGGGCGGGAGAGGTTCAATGAGCAGTTCTTC.

This clone was seen a single time. The J gene is TRBJ1-1, the V gene TRBV28; tentatively, D is TRBD1 (5 bases). V was cut by 10 bases and J by 2 bases, with 8 bases left in between. The CDR3 consists of 11 residues. The germline V gene has CDR1 MDHEN and CDR2 SYDVKM. The CDR3 nucleotides read TGTGCCATCCAGGGCAACACTGAAGCTTTCTTT. It yields the protein CAIQGNTEAFF. The entire variable domain, with the rest obtained from reference TRBV28 and TRBJ1-1, is as follows: DVKVTQSSRYLVKRTGEKVFLECVQDMDHENMFWYRQDPGLGLRLIYFSYDVKMKEKGDIPEGYSVSREKKERFSLILESASTNQTSMYLCAIQGNTEAFFGQGTRLTVV.

The rearrangement links TRBV7-6 to TRBJ2-1; D is perhaps TRBD2 (5 bases). V was cut by 7 bases and J by 3 bases, with 19 bases left in between. Germline V gene data show CDR1 as SGHVS and CDR2 as FNYEAQ. The CDR3 has 16 amino acids. The CDR3 bases are TGTGCCAGCACCCACCTTCGGGGTAAGGGCTACAATGAGCAGTTCTTC. Protein product: CASTHLRGKGYNEQFF.

The chain employs TRBV3-1 (or the pseudogene TRBV3-2) and TRBJ2-7, with 10 bases lining up with TRBD1. The CDR3 covers 18 residues. Looked up from germline, CDR1 is LGHDT and CDR2 is YNNKEL (reference sequence). With V trimmed by 4 bases and J by 3 bases, 15 bases remained unmatched. The CDR3, as DNA: TGTGCCAGCAGCCGACGACGGCGACAGGGGGCGCGTCTCTACGAGCAGTACTTC. This sequence encodes CASSRRRRQGARLYEQYF.